Each of the 17 T cell receptor beta chains below was sequenced from the same sample in a study of blood T cell repertoires in COVID-19. Repertoires were generated with immunoSEQ multiplex PCR, while TCRdb's copy carries only in-frame clones and drops some. This sample has around 78,000 clones, with 90% found just once. The sequencing input was peripheral blood. These receptors came from a woman in her forties or fifties in a cohort sampled during active COVID-19.

V is TRBV19 and J is TRBJ2-2; TRBD2 agrees at 9 bases. Germline V CDR1 and CDR2: LNHDA, SQIVND (reference sequence). There are 16 residues in the CDR3. After removal of 3 bases from V and 4 bases from J, the junction contained 6 bases not matched to a gene. The CDR3 bases are TGTGCCAGTAGTATCTGGCGGGGGGGCGGCACCGGGGAGCTGTTTTTT. Translating gives CASSIWRGGGTGELFF.

In its sample, this clone was seen a few times. The chain employs TRBV19 and TRBJ2-2, with 7 nucleotides matching TRBD2. Trimming cost V 5 bases and J 0 bases; bases outside gene matches: 6. Germline CDR1 is LNHDA and CDR2 is SQIVND (reference sequence). The CDR3 covers 16 residues. The CDR3 loop reads CASSGAAGANTGELFF. In DNA, the CDR3 is TGTGCCAGTAGTGGGGCGGCGGGGGCGAACACCGGGGAGCTGTTTTTT.

This clone was found once. The V and J genes are TRBV6-2 or TRBV6-3 and TRBJ1-6; D is ambiguous. Deletions cut 2 bases from V and 2 bases from J, with 10 bases between. There are 16 residues in the CDR3. Per germline, CDR1 MNHEY and CDR2 SVGEGT. The CDR3 DNA follows: TGTGCCAGCAGTTACAGCGGGCCCGCCTATAATTCACCCCTCCACTTT. It translates to CASSYSGPAYNSPLHF.

The chain carries TRBV11-3 and TRBJ2-3, with D possibly TRBD2 on 5 matching bases. This CDR3 has 18 residues. The V gene lost 5 bases and the J gene lost 0 bases, with 21 bases spanning the gap. Per germline, CDR1 SGHNT and CDR2 YENEEA. CDR3 residues: CASSRGKRSGASTDTQYF. The DNA of the CDR3 is TGTGCCAGCAGCCGAGGGAAGCGGAGCGGAGCTAGCACAGATACGCAGTATTTT.

This sequence joins TRBV6-4 and TRBJ1-4; tentative D call: TRBD1 (6 bases). Germline V gives CDR1 MRHNA, CDR2 SNTAGT. V was shortened by 0 bases and J by 6 bases, with 14 bases between the two germline ends. CDR3 length: 16 amino acids. The CDR3 loop reads CASSDSPRGCDEKLFF. The DNA of the CDR3 is TGTGCCAGCAGTGACTCCCCCAGGGGTTGTGATGAAAAACTGTTTTTT.

This chain connects TRBV18 to TRBJ1-5; 9 bases are a match to TRBD1. The CDR3 is made up of 15 amino acids. V was clipped by 3 bases and J by 2 bases; unmatched bases: 2. Germline CDR1 is KGHSH and CDR2 is LQKENI. CDR3: CASSPGTGRNQPQHF. The CDR3 DNA is TGTGCCAGCTCACCCGGGACAGGGCGCAATCAGCCCCAGCATTTT.

This clone is a singleton in its sample. V usage is TRBV18 and J usage is TRBJ2-5; D might be TRBD1 (6 bases). Germline V gives CDR1 KGHSH, CDR2 LQKENI. CDR3 length: 14 amino acids. Trimming took off 5 bases at V and 4 bases at J, with 14 bases between the two ends. The CDR3 DNA is TGTGCCAGCTCATCTGGACAGCCCCCAGAGACCCAGTACTTC. It codes for CASSSGQPPETQYF.

The chain employs TRBV6-1 and TRBJ2-5, with no clear D. CDR3 length: 12 residues. The germline CDR1 and CDR2 sequences are MNHNS and SASEGT. V was shortened by 2 bases and J by 3 bases, with 4 bases between the two germline ends. CDR3 bases: TGTGCCAGCAGTGAACTAAAAGAGACCCAGTACTTC. Translating gives CASSELKETQYF.

The chain employs TRBV6-5 and TRBJ1-2; D is uncertain. CDR3 length: 13 amino acids. The V end was cut by 2 bases, the J end by 4 bases, with 8 bases between. Germline-derived CDR1 and CDR2 are MNHEY and SVGAGI. The CDR3: CASSYALTYGYTF. For the CDR3, the DNA is TGTGCCAGCAGTTACGCTCTAACCTATGGCTACACCTTC.

This chain uses TRBV5-4 with TRBJ1-3; 8 bases align to TRBD1. Germline V gene data show CDR1 as SGHNT and CDR2 as YYREEE (reference sequence). The trim removed 2 bases at V and 2 bases at J, leaving 0 bases unmatched. The CDR3 runs 14 residues. CDR3 residues: CASSLQGAGNTIYF. The CDR3, as DNA: TGTGCCAGCAGCTTACAGGGGGCTGGAAACACCATATATTTT.

The chain has TRBV30 and TRBJ2-1, with TRBD2 identical over 11 bases. V lost 2 bases, J lost 2 bases, and 2 bases stayed unmatched. This CDR3 is 15 amino acids long. Germline CDR1 GTSNPN, CDR2 SVGIG (reference sequence). Here the CDR3 DNA reads TGTGCCTGGAGTCCGACTAGCGGGACCTACAATGAGCAGTTCTTC. Translated: CAWSPTSGTYNEQFF.

The CDR3 is CASSPGIATSTDTQYF. The CDR3 DNA follows: TGTGCCAGCAGCCCGGGGATAGCGACAAGCACAGATACGCAGTATTTT. The chain couples TRBV4-2 to TRBJ2-3; D possibly corresponds to TRBD2 (5 bases). CDR3 length equals 16 residues. Trimming pared 4 bases from V and 0 bases from J, leaving 14 bases between. The germline V gene encodes CDR1 LGHNA and CDR2 YNFKEQ.

The J gene is TRBJ1-2, the V gene TRBV28; TRBD1 agrees at 10 bases. Germline V gene data show CDR1 as MDHEN and CDR2 as SYDVKM. Germline trimming cut 5 bases from V and 4 bases from J; bases unmatched to any gene: 4. This CDR3 region has 14 residues. DNA of the CDR3: TGTGCCAGCAGTCGCGGGACAGGGGTCTATGGCTACACCTTC. Its translation is CASSRGTGVYGYTF.

V is TRBV7-3 and J is TRBJ1-2; D uncertain. The CDR3 length is 15 residues. The V and J ends lost 4 bases and 4 bases respectively, with 16 bases between them. CDR1 is SGHTA, CDR2 FQGTGA, per germline. CDR3 amino acids: CASSSRTDFGYGYTF. CDR3 coding DNA: TGTGCCAGCAGCTCCAGGACTGATTTCGGCTATGGCTACACCTTC.

The V gene is TRBV21-1, the J gene TRBJ2-2; the table assigns TRBD1, which was not confirmed against the DNA. TRBV21-1 is classified as a pseudogene. This CDR3 is built from 17 residues. CDR3 protein: CASSKSQGRGFTGELFF. The CDR3 bases are TGTGCCAGCAGCAAAAGCCAAGGCAGGGGTTTCACCGGGGAGCTGTTTTTT.

This clone was observed once. The chain combines TRBV6-1 with TRBJ1-2; TRBD1 matches at 9 bases. Trimming took 2 bases from V and 8 from J; bases not matched to a gene: 6. Germline loops: CDR1 MNHNS, CDR2 SASEGT. The CDR3 length is 14 residues. The CDR3 protein is CASSETWDRDGYTF. The DNA of the CDR3 is TGTGCCAGCAGTGAAACGTGGGACAGGGACGGCTACACCTTC.

The chain joins TRBV4-2 to TRBJ1-5; 10 bases are shared with TRBD1. CDR1 and CDR2 from the germline V gene are LGHNA and YNFKEQ. The CDR3 length is 17 residues. J gave up 4 bases and V 3 bases, and 9 bases lay outside the gene matches. The CDR3 sequence is CASSQIPGTGANQPQHF. CDR3 bases: TGTGCCAGCAGCCAGATCCCCGGGACAGGGGCTAATCAGCCCCAGCATTTT.